Each of the 10 T cell receptor beta chains below was sequenced from the same sample in a study of T cell repertoires in cytomegalovirus infection. TCRdb itself ran the reads through MiXCR, one entry per CDR3 protein. This sample has about 310,000 distinct CDR3 sequences, with 15% to 20% found just once. The sequencing sample was made of PBMCs. All receptors derive from a human donor in good health (CMV status not recorded). Some clones in this sample may be carry-over from other donors' samples.

A few counts support this clonotype. V usage is TRBV10-3 and J usage is TRBJ2-2, with 8 bases that match TRBD1. The CDR3 runs to 14 residues. Unmatched junction bases numbered 5, after V lost 3 bases and J lost 8 bases. The germline V gene encodes CDR1 ENHRY and CDR2 SYGVKD. The CDR3 DNA reads as TGTGCCATCAGTGACAGGGGGCTTGCAGGGGAGCTGTTTTTT. This sequence encodes CAISDRGLAGELFF.

The chain is built from TRBV20-1 and TRBJ1-5, with TRBD1 as a possible D gene (6 bases). Germline CDR1 and CDR2: DFQATT and SNEGSKA (reference sequence). This CDR3 has 17 amino acids. Trimming removed 5 bases from V and 4 bases from J, with 24 bases in between. CDR3 bases: TGCAGTGCTGAAGGTCGGGACACCAAAAGGAGAAATCAGCCCCAGCATTTT. It translates to CSAEGRDTKRRNQPQHF.

This chain connects TRBV7-9 to TRBJ1-5; D might be TRBD1 (6 bases). The CDR3 length is 14 residues. The V end was cut by 5 bases, the J end by 5 bases, with 13 bases between. CDR1 is SEHNR, CDR2 FQNEAQ, per germline (reference sequence). The CDR3 region is CASSGQSQDQPQHF. CDR3 nucleotide sequence: TGTGCCAGCAGCGGACAGAGCCAAGATCAGCCCCAGCATTTT.

This clonotype was picked up a small number of times. V gene TRBV6-2 or TRBV6-3 combines with J gene TRBJ1-5; 10 nucleotides align to TRBD1. The CDR3 length is 15 residues. V dropped 7 bases and J dropped 7; count of bases not matched to a gene: 10. Germline lookup yields CDR1 MNHEY and CDR2 SVGEGT. In DNA form, the CDR3 reads TGTGCCAGCACAAATTCCGGGACAGGGGCACAGCCCCAGCATTTT. It specifies CASTNSGTGAQPQHF.

The CDR3 loop reads CASSSSERGGGYEQYF. CDR3 nucleotides: TGTGCCAGCAGTTCCTCCGAGCGAGGGGGCGGCTACGAGCAGTACTTC. V gene TRBV6-5 combines with J gene TRBJ2-7; the match to TRBD1 covers 7 bases. In germline, CDR1 is MNHEY, CDR2 SVGAGI. CDR3 size: 16 residues. V lost 4 bases to trimming and J lost 3 bases; unmatched junction nucleotides: 12.

This clonotype has more than one count but fewer than ten. The J gene is TRBJ1-1, the V gene TRBV5-1; TRBD1 might be the D (5 bases). The CDR3 is 15 amino acids. Germline CDR1 SGHRS, CDR2 YFSETQ. Trimming pared 4 bases from V and 1 base from J, leaving 14 bases between. The CDR3 nucleotides are TGCGCCAGCAGCCGGACTAGACAGTGGAACACTGAAGCTTTCTTT. Translated, it gives CASSRTRQWNTEAFF.

The table lists this clonotype with a few counts. The rearrangement links TRBV7-8 to TRBJ2-2, with a tentative D call TRBD1 (5 bases). The CDR3 is made up of 14 amino acids. Trimming took 4 bases from V and 7 from J, leaving 13 bases between them. Looked up from germline, CDR1 is SGHVS and CDR2 is FQNEAQ. In DNA form, the CDR3 reads TGTGCCAGCAGCTCCCAGACAGTTTTCGGGGAGCTGTTTTTT. This sequence encodes CASSSQTVFGELFF.

As for this clonotype: The junction does not match germline at one end; this may be a read error. The rearrangement uses TRBV28 and TRBJ1-1; a possible D gene is TRBD1 (6 bases). Germline V gene sequence: CDR1 MDHEN, CDR2 SYDVKM. The CDR3 runs to 11 residues. Here the CDR3 DNA reads TGTGCCAGCAGTTTTCCATGGGGGGCGCAATTT. It codes for CASSFPWGAQF.

There are many counts of this clonotype. This chain links TRBV7-9 with TRBJ1-6, with a weak D call TRBD1 (6 bases). The CDR3 has 14 amino acids. Germline V gene sequence: CDR1 SEHNR, CDR2 FQNEAQ (reference sequence). V lost 5 bases to trimming and J lost 8 bases, with 13 bases between them. The CDR3 DNA reads as TGTGCCAGCAGCAACCTGAGGGGGGATTCACCCCTCCACTTT. Its protein is CASSNLRGDSPLHF.

This clonotype was recorded a few times. This chain joins TRBV7-2 and TRBJ1-2; D call uncertain. The CDR3 spans 15 residues. Germline-derived CDR1 and CDR2 are SGHTA and FQGNSA. Trimming removed 0 bases at V and 4 bases at J, with 12 bases between. The CDR3 here is CASSLAQIGSYGYTF. The CDR3 nucleotides read TGTGCCAGCAGCTTAGCGCAGATAGGGAGCTATGGCTACACCTTC.